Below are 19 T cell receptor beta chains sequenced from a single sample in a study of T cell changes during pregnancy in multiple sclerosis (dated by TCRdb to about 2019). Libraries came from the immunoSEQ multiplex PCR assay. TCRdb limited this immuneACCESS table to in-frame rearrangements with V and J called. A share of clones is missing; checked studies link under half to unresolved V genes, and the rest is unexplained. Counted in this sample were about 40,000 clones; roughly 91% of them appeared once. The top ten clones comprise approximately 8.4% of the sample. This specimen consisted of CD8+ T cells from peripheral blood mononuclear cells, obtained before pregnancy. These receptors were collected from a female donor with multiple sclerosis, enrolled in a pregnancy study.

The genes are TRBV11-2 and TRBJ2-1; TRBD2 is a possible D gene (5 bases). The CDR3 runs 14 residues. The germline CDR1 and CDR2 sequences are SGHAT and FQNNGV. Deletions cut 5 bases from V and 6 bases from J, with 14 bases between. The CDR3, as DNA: TGTGCCAGCAGCCCATCGACTGGACTCAATGAGCAGTTCTTC. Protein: CASSPSTGLNEQFF.

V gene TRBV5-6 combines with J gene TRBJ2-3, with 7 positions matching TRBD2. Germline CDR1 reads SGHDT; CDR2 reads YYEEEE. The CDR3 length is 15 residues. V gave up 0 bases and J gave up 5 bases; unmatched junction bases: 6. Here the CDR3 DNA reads TGTGCCAGCAGCTTGGCCGAGGCTAGCGGAGATACGCAGTATTTT. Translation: CASSLAEASGDTQYF.

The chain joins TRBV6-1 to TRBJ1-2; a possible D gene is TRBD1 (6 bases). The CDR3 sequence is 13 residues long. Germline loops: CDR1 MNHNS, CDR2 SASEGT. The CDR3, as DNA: TGTGCAGACTACAGGGTGGAGAACTATGGCTACACCTTC. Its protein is CADYRVENYGYTF.

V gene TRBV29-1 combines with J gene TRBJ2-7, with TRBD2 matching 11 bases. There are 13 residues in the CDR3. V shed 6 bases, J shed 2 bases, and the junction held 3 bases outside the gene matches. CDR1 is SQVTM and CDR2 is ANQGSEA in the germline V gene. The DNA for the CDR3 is TGCAGCGTGGAACTAGCGGGAGCCTACGAGCAGTACTTC. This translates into CSVELAGAYEQYF.

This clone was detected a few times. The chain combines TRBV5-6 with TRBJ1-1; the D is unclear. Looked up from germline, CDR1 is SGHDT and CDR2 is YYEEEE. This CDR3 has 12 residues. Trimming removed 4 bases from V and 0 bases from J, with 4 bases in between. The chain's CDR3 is CASSPLNTEAFF. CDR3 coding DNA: TGTGCCAGCAGCCCATTGAACACTGAAGCTTTCTTT.

CDR3 region: CASSALLAGVTNEQFF. The CDR3 DNA reads TGTGCCAGCAGCGCACTTTTGGCAGGGGTTACCAATGAGCAGTTCTTC. This chain joins TRBV11-2 and TRBJ2-1, with D possibly matching TRBD1 (6 bases). The V and J ends lost 5 bases and 6 bases respectively, with 20 bases between them. The CDR3 contains 16 residues. Germline V gene data show CDR1 as SGHAT and CDR2 as FQNNGV.

In DNA, the CDR3 is TGTGCCAGCAGTTCCCCCCTAACCAATGAGCAGTTCTTC. Translating it yields CASSSPLTNEQFF. The chain recombines TRBV27 with TRBJ2-1; D gene ambiguous. The V gene's germline CDR1 is MNHEY and CDR2 SMNVEV (reference sequence). This CDR3 is 13 amino acids long. V was shortened by 4 bases and J by 6 bases, with 10 bases between the two germline ends.

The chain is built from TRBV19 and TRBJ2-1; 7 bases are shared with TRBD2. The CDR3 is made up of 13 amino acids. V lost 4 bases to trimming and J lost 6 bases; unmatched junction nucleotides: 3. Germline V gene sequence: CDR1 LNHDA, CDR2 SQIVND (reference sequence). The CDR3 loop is CASSTSGGNEQFF. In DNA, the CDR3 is TGTGCCAGTAGTACCTCGGGAGGCAATGAGCAGTTCTTC.

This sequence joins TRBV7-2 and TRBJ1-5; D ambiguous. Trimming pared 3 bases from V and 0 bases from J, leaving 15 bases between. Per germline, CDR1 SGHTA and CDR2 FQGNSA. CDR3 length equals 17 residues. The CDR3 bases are TGTGCCAGCAGCTTCTCAGTGGCCGGGGATAGCAATCAGCCCCAGCATTTT. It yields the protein CASSFSVAGDSNQPQHF.

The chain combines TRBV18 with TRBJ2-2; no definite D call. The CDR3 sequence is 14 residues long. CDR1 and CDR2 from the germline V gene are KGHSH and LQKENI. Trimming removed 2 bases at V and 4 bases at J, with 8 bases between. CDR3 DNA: TGTGCCAGCTCACCAGACTTACTCACCGGGGAGCTGTTTTTT. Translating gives CASSPDLLTGELFF.

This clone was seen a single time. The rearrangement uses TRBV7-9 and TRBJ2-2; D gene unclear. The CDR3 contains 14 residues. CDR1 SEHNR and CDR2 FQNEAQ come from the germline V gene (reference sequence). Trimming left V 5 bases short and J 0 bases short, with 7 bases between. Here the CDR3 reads CASSLSPNTGELFF. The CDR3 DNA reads TGTGCCAGCAGCCTTTCCCCGAACACCGGGGAGCTGTTTTTT.

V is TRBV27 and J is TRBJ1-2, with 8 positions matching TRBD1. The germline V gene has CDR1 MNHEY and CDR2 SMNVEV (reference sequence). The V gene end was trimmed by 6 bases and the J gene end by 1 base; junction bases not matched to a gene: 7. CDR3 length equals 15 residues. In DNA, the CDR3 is TGTGCCAGCAGGACGGACAGGGCCAATAACTATGGCTACACCTTC. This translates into CASRTDRANNYGYTF.

The CDR3 region is CASSLRGRGAYNEQFF. The CDR3 DNA reads as TGTGCCAGCAGCTTAAGGGGGAGGGGGGCCTACAATGAGCAGTTCTTC. This rearrangement joins TRBV5-4 to TRBJ2-1, with D tentatively TRBD2 (7 bases). Per germline, CDR1 SGHNT and CDR2 YYREEE (reference sequence). Trimming left V 2 bases short and J 2 bases short, with 14 bases between. This CDR3 has 16 residues.

The CDR3 DNA follows: TGTGCCAGCAGCTTGTGGGTAGCGGGAGGAGGGGAGACCCAGTACTTC. Amino acid sequence: CASSLWVAGGGETQYF. This chain joins TRBV7-2 and TRBJ2-5; 10 bases are shared with TRBD2. J gave up 5 bases and V 3 bases, and 9 bases lay outside the gene matches. The CDR3 runs 16 residues. Germline CDR1 SGHTA, CDR2 FQGNSA.

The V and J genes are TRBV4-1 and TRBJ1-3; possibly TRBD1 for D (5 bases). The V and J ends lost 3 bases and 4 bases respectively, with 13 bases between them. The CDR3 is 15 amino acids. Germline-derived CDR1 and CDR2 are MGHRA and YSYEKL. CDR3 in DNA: TGCGCCAGCAGCCACCAGGGTGGTACGGGAAACACCATATATTTT. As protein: CASSHQGGTGNTIYF.

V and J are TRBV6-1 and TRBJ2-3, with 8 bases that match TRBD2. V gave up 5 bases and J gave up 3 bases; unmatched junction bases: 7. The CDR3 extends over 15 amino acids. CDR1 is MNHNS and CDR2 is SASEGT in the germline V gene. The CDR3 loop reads CASSSPSGLTDTQYF. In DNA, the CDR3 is TGTGCCAGCAGTTCTCCTAGCGGGCTTACAGATACGCAGTATTTT.

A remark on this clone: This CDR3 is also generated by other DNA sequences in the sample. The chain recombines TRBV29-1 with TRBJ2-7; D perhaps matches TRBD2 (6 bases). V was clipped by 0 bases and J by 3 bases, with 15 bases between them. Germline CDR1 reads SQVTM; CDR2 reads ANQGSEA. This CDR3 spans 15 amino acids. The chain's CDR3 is CSVEEEGAENYEQYF. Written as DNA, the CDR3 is TGCAGCGTTGAAGAGGAGGGAGCGGAGAACTACGAGCAGTACTTC.

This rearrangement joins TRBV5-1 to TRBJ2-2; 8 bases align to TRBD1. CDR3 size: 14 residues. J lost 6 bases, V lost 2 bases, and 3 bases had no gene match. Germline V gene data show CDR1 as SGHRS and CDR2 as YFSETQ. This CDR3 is CASSLGQGSGELFF. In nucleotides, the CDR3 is TGCGCCAGCAGCTTAGGACAGGGCTCCGGGGAGCTGTTTTTT.

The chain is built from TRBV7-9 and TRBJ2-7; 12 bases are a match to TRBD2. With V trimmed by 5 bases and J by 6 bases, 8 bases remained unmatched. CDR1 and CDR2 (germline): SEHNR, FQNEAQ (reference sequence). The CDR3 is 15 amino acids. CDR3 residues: CASSPRTSGTSEQYF. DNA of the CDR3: TGTGCCAGCAGCCCGAGGACTAGCGGGACCAGCGAGCAGTACTTC.